This T cell receptor beta chain stems from a study of blood T cell repertoires in COVID-19. Study-wide background: The origin of the acute and convalescent COVID-19 samples was the United States, Italy and Spain. PBMCs, B-cell-depleted T cells, or T cells were the source of the cDNA or gDNA that made up the material.

How the authors handled the data: The assay estimated nucleated cells by amplifying reference gene primers. Sequenced by immunoSEQ multiplex PCR; TCRdb stores in-frame clones only, minus some. The V and J calls and the clone size are those of that table, but D and trimming were determined from the DNA. The table includes 140,000 to 150,000 clones, 85% detected once. Germline CDR1 reads SGHRS; CDR2 reads YFSETQ. This CDR3 is built from 15 residues. V was pared by 4 bases and J by 1 base, with 2 bases of the junction left unmatched. V usage is TRBV5-1 and J usage is TRBJ2-2, with TRBD2 matching 9 bases. The receptor was derived from a human donor with acute or convalescent COVID-19. The donor label of this sample is uncertain. The sequenced material came from peripheral blood. CDR3 nucleotide sequence: TGCGCCAGCAGCCCTAGCGGGGTGAACACCGGGGAGCTGTTTTTT. The encoded protein is CASSPSGVNTGELFF.